This T cell receptor (beta chain) was captured by sequencing in a study of blood T cell repertoires in COVID-19. Cohorts were assigned according to the clinical history that participants reported. Method: immunoSEQ multiplex PCR; TCRdb's copy keeps in-frame clones and lacks some. The sample gives nearly 300,000 clones, 89% of which show up once; roughly 2.9% is in the top ten. After removal of 3 bases from V and 4 bases from J, the junction contained 9 bases not matched to a gene. The CDR3 extends over 15 amino acids. Germline loops: CDR1 SQVTM, CDR2 ANQGSEA. The V call is TRBV29-1, the J call TRBJ2-1, with 7 bases fitting TRBD2. The source of this sequence is a woman aged 45-65 years who had been exposed to COVID-19. The sample taken for sequencing was PBMCs or T cells enriched from blood (not recorded which). The CDR3 here is CSVDSGRGIYNEQFF. The CDR3 DNA sequence: TGCAGCGTTGACAGTGGGCGGGGGATTTACAATGAGCAGTTCTTC.